This entry features one TCR beta chain sequence. Its antigen is undetermined. TCRdb re-called the RACE reads with MiXCR, one entry per CDR3 protein. The table shows some 88,000 distinct CDR3 sequences, with about 11% occurring only once. These data come from a study of human T cells and chemical hapten exposure. The study, taken as a whole, reports: Expanded TCRs produced significantly more large CDR3 similarity clusters than controls did.

Time point reported: patch test 2, 6 weeks after DPC sensitization. Treatment in this sample: therapeutic diphenylcyclopropenone sensitization with weekly scalp DPC. The V and J ends lost 5 bases and 8 bases, in that order; junction bases with no gene match: 5. Germline CDR1 is MNHEY and CDR2 is SVGEGT. The CDR3 totals 14 residues. The source of this sequence is a middle-aged man with alopecia areata. Some clones in this sample may be carry-over from other donors' samples. The sequences come from whole blood, collected in connection with sensitization to the hapten diphenylcyclopropenone (DPC). The rearrangement joins TRBV6-2 or TRBV6-3 to TRBJ2-1; 11 nucleotides align to TRBD2. The CDR3 region has the DNA TGTGCCAGCAGTAGACTAGCGGGATCCGATGAGCAGTTCTTC. Its protein product is CASSRLAGSDEQFF.